This T cell receptor beta chain comes out of a study of blood T cell repertoires in COVID-19. For the study at large: Acute and convalescent COVID-19 specimens originated in the United States, Italy and Spain.

Looked up from germline, CDR1 is MNHEY and CDR2 is SVGAGI. Deletions cut 6 bases from V and 0 bases from J, with 14 bases between. The CDR3 loop spans 15 amino acids. Original processing methods: Using reference gene primer amplification, nucleated cell counts were estimated. Assay used: immunoSEQ multiplex PCR; TCRdb lists only in-frame clones, some missing. The V and J calls and clone size come from that table; D and trimming were worked out from the DNA. The sample comprises some 130,000 clones, about 86% of which are singletons, and 15% to 20% rests with the top ten. Specimen: peripheral blood. This chain links TRBV6-5 with TRBJ1-2; no definite D call. The TCR originated in a woman aged 45-60 years who had recovered from COVID-19. This CDR3 reads CASSISDSPNYGYTF. The DNA for the CDR3 is TGTGCCAGCAGCATCTCCGACTCCCCTAACTATGGCTACACCTTC.